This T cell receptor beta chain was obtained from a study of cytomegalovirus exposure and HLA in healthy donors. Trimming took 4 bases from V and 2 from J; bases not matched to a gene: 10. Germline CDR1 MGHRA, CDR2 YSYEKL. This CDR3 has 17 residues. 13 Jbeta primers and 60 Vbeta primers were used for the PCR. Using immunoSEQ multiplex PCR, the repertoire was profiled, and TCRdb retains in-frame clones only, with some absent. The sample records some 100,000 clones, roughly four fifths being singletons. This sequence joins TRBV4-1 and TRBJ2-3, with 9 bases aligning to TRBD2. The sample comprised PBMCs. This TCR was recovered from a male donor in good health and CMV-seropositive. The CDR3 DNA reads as TGCGCCAGCAGCCGGGGGCCAGCGGGGGGCCCCACAGATACGCAGTATTTT. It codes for CASSRGPAGGPTDTQYF.